The T cell receptor (beta chain) described here comes from a study of blood T cell repertoires in COVID-19 (dated by TCRdb to the early 2020s). Some background on the complete study: Samples from collaborators originated in the United States, Italy and Spain and spanned both the acute and convalescent phases of COVID-19. Where available, HLA class I and class II types were taken from metadata supplied by the sample provider and were not determined by assay-based typing. A freely available public database, intended as a resource for researchers studying the immune response to SARS-CoV-2, is where the repertoires were released. Deeply sampled blood TCRbeta repertoires from subjects exposed to, actively infected with, or recovered from COVID-19 were included in the dataset. The prospective study material was composed of cDNA or gDNA derived from T cells, B-cell-depleted T cells, or PBMCs. The sample metadata nearly always contained a de-identified subject ID, COVID-19 status, age in years and sex. Samples came from the ongoing ImmuneRACE study (first 160 participants) plus 1,254 subjects from 6 global collaborators.

Summary of the overall study and its limitations: Clinical and demographic metadata were provided uncurated, with the amount varying by source and participant.

TCRbeta CDR3 regions were amplified from genomic DNA using the immunoSEQ Assay, a bias-controlled multiplex PCR. For the original study's pipeline: Nucleated cell counts per sample were estimated from amplification of reference gene primers within the assay. To quantify the absolute abundance of each unique TCRbeta CDR3 rearrangement, sequence reads were collapsed and filtered. For each sample, productive Simpson clonality was calculated as the square root of Simpson's diversity index over productive rearrangements. TCRdb carries this immuneACCESS record with in-frame sequences only. Its versions omit some clonotypes, under half of them owing to an unresolved V gene in the studies checked, with the rest unexplained. V and J calls and clone size come straight from that table; D and trimming were deduced from the DNA. The sample yields hundreds of thousands of clones; 70% to 90% were counted once. The top ten clonotypes cover approximately 0.92% of the sample.

On this clone: What antigen it recognizes has not been identified. Base qualities are not at hand, and no much larger clone is one base apart.

One collaborating source in Seattle enrolled patients while the patients were actively infected and followed the patients over time throughout the course of disease. Each collaborating institution followed its own protocols to collect whole blood in K2EDTA tubes. For TCRbeta analysis, collaborator samples were shipped as frozen whole blood, as isolated PBMCs, or as DNA extracted from either sample type. Sequenced sample: peripheral blood. The TCR was taken from a man aged 18 to 30 with COVID-19, enrolled during active disease.

The nucleotide sequence is TGCGCCAGCAGCCCACAGGGGGCGTCGGGAAACACCATATATTTT. The encoded protein is CASSPQGASGNTIYF. This chain joins TRBV5-1 to TRBJ1-3, and TRBD1 matches 9 of the central bases. V trim: 4 bases; J trim: 4 bases; unmatched bases: 6. CDR1 and CDR2, per the germline V gene, are SGHRS and YFSETQ. The cysteine opens and the phenylalanine closes a CDR3 of 15 amino acids. The CDR3 DNA has 45 bases and is translated from base 1. Supplemented by the reference TRBV5-1 and TRBJ1-3 proteins around the CDR3, the complete variable domain is KAGVTQTPRYLIKTRGQQVTLSCSPISGHRSVSWYQQTPGQGLQFLFEYFSETQRNKGNFPGRFSGRQFSNSRSEMNVSTLELGDSALYLCASSPQGASGNTIYFGEGSWLTVV.